The rows below give T cell receptor beta chains drawn from one sample of a study of T-cell reconstitution after alpha-beta-depleted transplantation in children. TCRdb re-derived calls from the PCR reads in MiXCR, one entry per CDR3 protein. This table holds about 500,000 distinct CDR3 sequences, 32% found once. The sample consisted of PBMCs from the stem cell graft donor, taken from the stem cell graft. The origin of the receptors is a human donor who donated a stem cell graft to a child with aplastic anemia. CDR3s include the opening cysteine and the closing phenylalanine or tryptophan.

V gene	J gene	CDR3 protein
TRBV5-5	TRBJ1-1	CASSSLDPRGGAFF
TRBV7-2	TRBJ2-3	CASSLVMGQPWDTQYF
TRBV20-1	TRBJ1-5	CSALTGDQPQHF
TRBV5-1	TRBJ2-2	CASSLGRGHNTGELFF
TRBV4-3	TRBJ2-5	CASSQGVGVGETQYF
TRBV5-8	TRBJ1-6	CASSFLSGGLHF
TRBV12-3/TRBV12-4	TRBJ2-7	CASNQGTSAYEQYF
TRBV29-1	TRBJ1-2	CSVEGGFLYGYTF
TRBV30	TRBJ1-1	CAWSVRGGNTEAFF
TRBV20-1	TRBJ2-3	CSARDRLAGQGTQYF
TRBV5-1	TRBJ2-3	CASSLLQGAFSTDTQYF